The rows below give T cell receptor beta chains drawn from one sample of a study of response to subunit inactivated influenza vaccine. TCRdb independently ran MiXCR on the RT-PCR reads; one entry per CDR3 protein. The table lists more than 700,000 distinct CDR3 sequences, around 20% of them singletons, with roughly 10% in the top ten. This specimen consisted of PBMCs from blood, obtained more than 4 days after vaccination. The receptors derive from a man aged 45-60 years who received an inactivated influenza vaccine. The CDR3 runs from the conserved cysteine through the conserved F or W. Each record gives: CDR3 protein, clone size, V gene, D gene, J gene. D genes are given only for firm matches. Clone size is shown for a subset of rows, as once, few, many or a class of expanded clone.

CDR3: CASSPPPGAGLESDTQYF
size: -
V: TRBV4-2
D: TRBD2
J: TRBJ2-3

CDR3: CSARKSYEQYF
size: -
V: TRBV20-1
D: -
J: TRBJ2-7

CDR3: CASSLGATQYF
size: few
V: TRBV7-2
D: -
J: TRBJ2-5

CDR3: CASSALAGGPIEQFF
size: few
V: TRBV9
D: TRBD2
J: TRBJ2-1

CDR3: CASSFPDRGRSDTQYF
size: -
V: TRBV28
D: TRBD1
J: TRBJ2-3

CDR3: CSVLVPDGPSSYEQYF
size: many
V: TRBV29-1
D: -
J: TRBJ2-7

CDR3: CASSLVTSARGGYTF
size: few
V: TRBV5-1
D: -
J: TRBJ1-2

CDR3: CASSPGQRFSEQYF
size: -
V: TRBV18
D: TRBD1
J: TRBJ2-7

CDR3: CASSLAGQPYNEQFF
size: -
V: TRBV7-2
D: TRBD1
J: TRBJ2-1

CDR3: CASSSLRELFF
size: many
V: TRBV12-3/TRBV12-4
D: -
J: TRBJ2-2